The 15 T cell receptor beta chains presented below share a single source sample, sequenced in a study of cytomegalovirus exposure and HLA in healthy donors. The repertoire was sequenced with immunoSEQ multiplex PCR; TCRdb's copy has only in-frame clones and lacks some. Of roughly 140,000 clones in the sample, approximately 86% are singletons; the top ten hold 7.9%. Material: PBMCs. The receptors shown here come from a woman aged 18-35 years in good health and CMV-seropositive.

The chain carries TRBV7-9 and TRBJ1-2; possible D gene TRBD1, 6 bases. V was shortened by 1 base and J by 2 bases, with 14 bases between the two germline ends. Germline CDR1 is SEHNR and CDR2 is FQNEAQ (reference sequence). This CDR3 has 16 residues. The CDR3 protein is CASSLGQGSLNYGYTF. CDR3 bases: TGTGCCAGCAGCTTAGGTCAGGGGAGCTTAAACTATGGCTACACCTTC.

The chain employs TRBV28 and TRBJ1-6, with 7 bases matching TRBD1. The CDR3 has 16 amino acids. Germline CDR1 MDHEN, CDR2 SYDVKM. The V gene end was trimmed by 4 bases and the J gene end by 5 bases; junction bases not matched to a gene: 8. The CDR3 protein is CASSYGGQRDNSPLHF. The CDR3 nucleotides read TGTGCCAGCAGTTACGGGGGACAGAGAGATAATTCACCCCTCCACTTT.

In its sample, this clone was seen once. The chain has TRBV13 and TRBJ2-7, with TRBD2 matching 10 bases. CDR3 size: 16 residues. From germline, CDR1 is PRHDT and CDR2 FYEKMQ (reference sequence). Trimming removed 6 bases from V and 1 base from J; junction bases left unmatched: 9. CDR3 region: CASRFLAGEGSYEQYF. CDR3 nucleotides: TGTGCCAGCAGATTTCTAGCGGGAGAGGGATCCTACGAGCAGTACTTC.

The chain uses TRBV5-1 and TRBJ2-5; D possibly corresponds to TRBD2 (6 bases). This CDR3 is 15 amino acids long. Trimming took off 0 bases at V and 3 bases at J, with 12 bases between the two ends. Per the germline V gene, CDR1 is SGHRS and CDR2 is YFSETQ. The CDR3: CASSLGGSSEETQYF. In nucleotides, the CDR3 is TGCGCCAGCAGCTTGGGGGGGTCTAGCGAAGAGACCCAGTACTTC.

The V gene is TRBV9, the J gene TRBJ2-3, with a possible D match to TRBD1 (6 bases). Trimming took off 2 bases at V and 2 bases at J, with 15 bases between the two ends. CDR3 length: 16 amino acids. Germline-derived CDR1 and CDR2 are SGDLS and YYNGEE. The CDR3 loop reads CASSVDPGHLTDTQYF. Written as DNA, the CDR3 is TGTGCCAGCAGCGTTGATCCGGGACACCTCACAGATACGCAGTATTTT.

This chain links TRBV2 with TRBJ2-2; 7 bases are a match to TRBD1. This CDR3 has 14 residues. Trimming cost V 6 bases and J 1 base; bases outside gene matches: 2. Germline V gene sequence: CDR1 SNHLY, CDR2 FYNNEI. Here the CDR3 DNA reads TGTGCCAGCAGCCGGACAGGGAACACCGGGGAGCTGTTTTTT. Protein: CASSRTGNTGELFF.

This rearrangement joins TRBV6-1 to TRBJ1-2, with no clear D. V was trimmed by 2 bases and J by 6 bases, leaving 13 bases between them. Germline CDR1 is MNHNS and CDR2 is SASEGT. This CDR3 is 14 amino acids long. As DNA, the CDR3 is TGTGCCAGCAGTGAAAGGAAATTTCTAGATGGCTACACCTTC. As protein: CASSERKFLDGYTF.

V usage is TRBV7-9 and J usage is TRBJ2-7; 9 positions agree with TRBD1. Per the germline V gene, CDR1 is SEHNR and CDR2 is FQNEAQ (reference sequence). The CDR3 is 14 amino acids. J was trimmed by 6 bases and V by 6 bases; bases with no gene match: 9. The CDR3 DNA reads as TGTGCCAGCAGACTGGGACAGGGATCTGGCGAGCAGTACTTC. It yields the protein CASRLGQGSGEQYF.

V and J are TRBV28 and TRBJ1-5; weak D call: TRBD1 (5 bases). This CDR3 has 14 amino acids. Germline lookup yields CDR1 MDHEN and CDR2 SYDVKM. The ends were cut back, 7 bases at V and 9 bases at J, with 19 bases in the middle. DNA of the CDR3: TGTGCCAGCACCAAAGCGGGGGGGGGAAGGCCCCAGCATTTT. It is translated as CASTKAGGGRPQHF.

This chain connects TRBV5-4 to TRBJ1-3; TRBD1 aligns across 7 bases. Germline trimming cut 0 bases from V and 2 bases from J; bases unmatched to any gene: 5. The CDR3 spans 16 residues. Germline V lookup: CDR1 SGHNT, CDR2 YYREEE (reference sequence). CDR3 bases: TGTGCCAGCAGCTTGGGCAGGGGGTCTGCTGGAAACACCATATATTTT. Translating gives CASSLGRGSAGNTIYF.

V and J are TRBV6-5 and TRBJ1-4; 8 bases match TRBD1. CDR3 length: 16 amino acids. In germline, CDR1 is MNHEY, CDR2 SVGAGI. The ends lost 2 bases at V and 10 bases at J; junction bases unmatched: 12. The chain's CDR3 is CASSYPTRQGLAKLFF. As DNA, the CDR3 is TGTGCCAGCAGTTACCCTACAAGACAGGGGTTGGCAAAACTGTTTTTT.

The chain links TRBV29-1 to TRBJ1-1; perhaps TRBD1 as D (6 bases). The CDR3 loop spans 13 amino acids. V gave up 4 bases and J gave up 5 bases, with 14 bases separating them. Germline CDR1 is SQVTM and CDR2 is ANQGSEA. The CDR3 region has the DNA TGCAGCGTTGGACACCTTACAGGGACTGAAGCTTTCTTT. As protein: CSVGHLTGTEAFF.

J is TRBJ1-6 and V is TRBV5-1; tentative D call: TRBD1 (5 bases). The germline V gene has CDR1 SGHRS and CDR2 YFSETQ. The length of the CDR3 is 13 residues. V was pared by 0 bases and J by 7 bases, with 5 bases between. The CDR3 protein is CASSLGTNSPLHF. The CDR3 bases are TGCGCCAGCAGCTTGGGGACAAATTCACCCCTCCACTTT.

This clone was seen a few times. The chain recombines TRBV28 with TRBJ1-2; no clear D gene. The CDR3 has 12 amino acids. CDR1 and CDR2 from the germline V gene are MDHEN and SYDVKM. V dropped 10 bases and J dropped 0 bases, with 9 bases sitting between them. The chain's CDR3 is CATPGTNYGYTF. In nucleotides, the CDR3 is TGTGCCACCCCGGGGACTAACTATGGCTACACCTTC.

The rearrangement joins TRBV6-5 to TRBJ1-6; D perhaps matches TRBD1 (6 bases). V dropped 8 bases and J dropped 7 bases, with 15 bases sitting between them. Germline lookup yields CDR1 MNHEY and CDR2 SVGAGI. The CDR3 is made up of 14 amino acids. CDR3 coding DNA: TGTGCCAGCGCTTCTACAGGGTGGAATTCACCCCTCCACTTT. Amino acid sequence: CASASTGWNSPLHF.